The present entry profiles one TCR beta chain with its context. Germline lookup yields CDR1 SEHNR and CDR2 FQNEAQ (reference sequence). Trimming pared 8 bases from V and 0 bases from J, leaving 17 bases between. The CDR3 consists of 15 residues. The authors built TCR beta libraries using iRepertoire HTBI primers and Arm-PCR of CDR3 regions. Each CDR3 protein is one row after TCRdb ran MiXCR on the multiplex PCR reads. The sample holds roughly 610,000 distinct CDR3 sequences, 16% seen once. The record originates from a study of regulatory T cells in long-lasting Graves disease. Time point: newly diagnosed GD, antithyroid drugs for less than 3 months. RNA extracted from PBMCs served as the sequencing template. The same sample was also studied in work on T cells in Graves' hyperthyroidism and ophthalmopathy.

The gene calls are TRBV7-9 and TRBJ2-7, with a possible D match to TRBD2 (5 bases). The source material was peripheral blood mononuclear cells (PBMCs), sampled at new diagnosis, from a patient treated with antithyroid drugs. The clonotype comes from a woman aged 25 to 39 with Graves disease. CDR3 coding DNA: TGTGCCAGCTCCCCAGCGTCGGGGATCTCCTACGAGCAGTACTTC. Amino acids: CASSPASGISYEQYF.